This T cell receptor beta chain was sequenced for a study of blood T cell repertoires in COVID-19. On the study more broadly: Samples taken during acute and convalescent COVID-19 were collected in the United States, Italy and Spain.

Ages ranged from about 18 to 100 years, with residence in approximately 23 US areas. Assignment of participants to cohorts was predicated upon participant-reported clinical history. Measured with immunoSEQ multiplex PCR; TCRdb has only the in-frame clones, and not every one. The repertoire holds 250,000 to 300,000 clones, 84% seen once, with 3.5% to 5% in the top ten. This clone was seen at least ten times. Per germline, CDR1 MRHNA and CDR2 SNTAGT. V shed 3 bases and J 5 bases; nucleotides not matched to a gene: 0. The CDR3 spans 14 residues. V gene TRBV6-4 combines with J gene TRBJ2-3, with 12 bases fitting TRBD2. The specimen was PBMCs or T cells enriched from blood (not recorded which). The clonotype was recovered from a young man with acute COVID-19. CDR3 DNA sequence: TGTGCCAGCAGTGAGGGACTAGCGGGAGATACGCAGTATTTT. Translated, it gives CASSEGLAGDTQYF.